The clone carrying this T cell receptor beta chain turned up a few times. Its antigen is not known. The V gene end was trimmed by 3 bases and the J gene end by 5 bases; junction bases not matched to a gene: 10. The CDR3 loop spans 15 amino acids. Germline-derived CDR1 and CDR2 are SGHDT and YYEEEE. Input per replicate PCR of unsorted PBMC was about 0.3 ug DNA, corresponding to approximately 30,000 T cell genomes. Measured with immunoSEQ multiplex PCR; TCRdb has only the in-frame clones, and not every one. The sample includes more than 450,000 clones, around 79% of them seen just once. This specimen comes from a study of shared clonotypes between healthy human individuals. There were no recent acute infections or vaccinations among the donors, who were healthy HIV-negative adults. Overall study results and limits: Only blood underwent sampling, and tissue repertoires likely differ.

Sequencing input: PBMCs. V and J are TRBV5-6 and TRBJ2-7; 8 nucleotides align to TRBD1. The TCR was taken from a middle-aged woman in good health. Some clones in this sample may be carry-over from other donors' samples. As DNA, the CDR3 is TGTGCCAGCAGCTCCCAGGGGGCAGTGTCCAACGAGCAGTACTTC. Its translation: CASSSQGAVSNEQYF.